The 14 T cell receptor beta chains reported below all come from one sample, sequenced in a study of control samples from healthy donors and cancer patients. The table came from immunoSEQ multiplex PCR; TCRdb's copy has only in-frame clones and leaves some out. The sample comprises roughly 130,000 clones, about 95% of which are singletons, and 3.6% rests with the top ten. Sequencing used blood. All receptors come from a young man in good health.

V gene TRBV12-5 combines with J gene TRBJ1-4; D is uncertain. This CDR3 contains 15 residues. From germline, CDR1 is LGHNT and CDR2 FRNRAP. V dropped 1 base and J dropped 0 bases, with 6 bases sitting between them. The CDR3 is CASGLGQATNEKLFF. Here the CDR3 DNA reads TGTGCTAGTGGTTTGGGGCAAGCAACTAATGAAAAACTGTTTTTT.

The J gene is TRBJ2-7, the V gene TRBV3-1 (or the pseudogene TRBV3-2), with D unresolved. Trimming removed 1 base at V and 6 bases at J, with 4 bases between. CDR3 length: 11 amino acids. The V gene's germline CDR1 is LGHDT and CDR2 YNNKEL (reference sequence). CDR3: CASSQGAEQYF. The CDR3, as DNA: TGTGCCAGCAGCCAAGGAGCCGAGCAGTACTTC.

This chain uses TRBV30 with TRBJ2-1, with D possibly called TRBD1 or TRBD2 (5 bases each). With 4 bases removed from V and 1 base from J, the gap between germline ends came to 20 bases. The CDR3 has 17 amino acids. The germline gives CDR1 GTSNPN, CDR2 SVGIG (reference sequence). The CDR3 DNA reads TGTGCCTGGACCCCACCCGAGGGGCCGGTTTCCTACAATGAGCAGTTCTTC. It translates to CAWTPPEGPVSYNEQFF.

The V gene is TRBV6-4, the J gene TRBJ1-1; D gene unclear. The CDR3 sequence is 15 residues long. The V end was cut by 0 bases, the J end by 1 base, with 9 bases between. Per germline, CDR1 MRHNA and CDR2 SNTAGT. The CDR3 DNA reads TGTGCCAGCAGTGACTCGGGTGCCGGGAACACTGAAGCTTTCTTT. This encodes CASSDSGAGNTEAFF.

The chain carries TRBV28 and TRBJ1-5, with D maybe TRBD1 (6 bases). This CDR3 is 14 amino acids long. Germline lookup yields CDR1 MDHEN and CDR2 SYDVKM. V was shortened by 5 bases and J by 4 bases, with 12 bases between the two germline ends. CDR3 in DNA: TGTGCCAGCAGTCTGACAGGAGGGAATCAGCCCCAGCATTTT. Translation: CASSLTGGNQPQHF.

J is TRBJ1-5 and V is TRBV19; D is perhaps TRBD1 (6 bases). V was pared by 6 bases and J by 0 bases, with 12 bases between. The CDR3 runs to 15 residues. Germline assignment: CDR1 LNHDA and CDR2 SQIVND (reference sequence). The CDR3 reads CASRTRGYSNQPQHF. CDR3 sequence (DNA): TGTGCCAGTAGGACCAGGGGTTATAGCAATCAGCCCCAGCATTTT.

J is TRBJ1-1 and V is TRBV5-4, with a possible D match to TRBD1 (6 bases). The length of the CDR3 is 14 residues. V lost 0 bases and J 4 bases, leaving 10 bases between the germline ends. Germline loops: CDR1 SGHNT, CDR2 YYREEE (reference sequence). The CDR3 loop is CASSLVGGGTEAFF. The CDR3 DNA reads as TGTGCCAGCAGCTTGGTAGGGGGTGGCACTGAAGCTTTCTTT.

The rearrangement uses TRBV27 and TRBJ1-1; D remains ambiguous. The CDR3 runs 13 residues. V shed 8 bases and J shed 1 base, with 11 bases lying between them. Germline V gives CDR1 MNHEY, CDR2 SMNVEV (reference sequence). DNA of the CDR3: TGTGCCAGCGGGAATTGGAAGAACACTGAAGCTTTCTTT. The encoded protein is CASGNWKNTEAFF.

This chain joins TRBV20-1 and TRBJ1-1, with no clear D. Trimming removed 8 bases at V and 0 bases at J, with 7 bases between. CDR1 and CDR2 from the germline V gene are DFQATT and SNEGSKA (reference sequence). The CDR3 is 11 amino acids. This CDR3 reads CSPLVNTEAFF. CDR3 DNA: TGCAGTCCATTAGTGAACACTGAAGCTTTCTTT.

The rearrangement joins TRBV4-2 to TRBJ1-2; TRBD1 aligns across 8 bases. Germline values: CDR1 LGHNA, CDR2 YNFKEQ. Trimming at V came to 4 bases and at J to 8 bases, leaving 15 bases not matched to a gene. The CDR3 totals 16 residues. The CDR3: CASSLSTGQEFRGYTF. CDR3 in DNA: TGTGCCAGCAGCCTAAGTACGGGACAGGAGTTCAGGGGCTACACCTTC.

The chain uses TRBV4-1 and TRBJ1-4, with D uncertain. The V gene lost 3 bases and the J gene lost 4 bases, with 15 bases spanning the gap. Germline CDR1 MGHRA, CDR2 YSYEKL. This CDR3 comprises 16 residues. The CDR3 region has the DNA TGCGCCAGCAGCCAGGAAGGACGAACTTATAATGAAAAACTGTTTTTT. Its translation: CASSQEGRTYNEKLFF.

Concerning this clone: One end of the junction fails to match germline, which may point to a read error. The gene calls are TRBV7-9 and TRBJ2-7, with D uncertain. This CDR3 is 14 amino acids long. Looked up from germline, CDR1 is SEHNR and CDR2 is FQNEAQ (reference sequence). The CDR3 loop reads CASSLVYGSFEQYF. The DNA of the CDR3 is TGTGCCAGCAGCTTAGTTTATGGGTCCTTCGAGCAGTACTTC. Variable domain in full (rest from reference TRBV7-9 and TRBJ2-7): DTGVSQNPRHKITKRGQNVTFRCDPISEHNRLYWYRQTLGQGPEFLTYFQNEAQLEKSRLLSDRFSAERPKGSFSTLEIQRTEQGDSAMYLCASSLVYGSFEQYFGPGTRLTVT.

The J gene is TRBJ2-7, the V gene TRBV29-1, with D perhaps matching TRBD1 (7 bases). CDR1 SQVTM and CDR2 ANQGSEA come from the germline V gene. The CDR3 extends over 14 amino acids. V was pared by 4 bases and J by 2 bases, with 15 bases between. CDR3 DNA: TGCAGCGTTGGGGGGAGGACAGGCACCTACGAGCAGTACTTC. Translation: CSVGGRTGTYEQYF.

The chain links TRBV6-6 to TRBJ1-2, with TRBD1 identical over 7 bases. CDR1 MNHNY and CDR2 SVGAGI come from the germline V gene (reference sequence). This CDR3 region has 12 residues. Losses at the gene ends were 6 bases for V and 7 bases for J; bases not matched to a gene: 5. DNA of the CDR3: TGTGCCAGCAGGCCTAACAGGGGTGGCTACACCTTC. Its translation is CASRPNRGGYTF.